The 10 T cell receptor beta chains presented below share a single source sample, sequenced in a study of T-cell reconstitution after alpha-beta-depleted transplantation in children. The authors prepared the TCRbeta library with unique molecular identifiers. TCRdb ran MiXCR on the PCR reads and lists one entry per CDR3 protein. The sample includes more than 450,000 distinct CDR3 sequences, approximately 16% seen only once; the top ten take 3.3%. This specimen consisted of PBMCs from the stem cell graft donor, obtained from the stem cell graft. Receptor source: a human donor who donated a stem cell graft to a child with acute lymphoblastic leukemia.

This chain uses TRBV7-8 with TRBJ1-5; no definite D call. The length of the CDR3 is 16 residues. The V gene lost 1 base and the J gene lost 1 base, with 11 bases spanning the gap. Germline V lookup: CDR1 SGHVS, CDR2 FQNEAQ. The CDR3 region has the DNA TGTGCCAGCAGCTTAGAAGGGTGGAGAAGCAATCAGCCCCAGCATTTT. Translation gives CASSLEGWRSNQPQHF.

This clonotype was detected a few times. J is TRBJ2-1 and V is TRBV7-7; 13 bases are a match to TRBD2. The CDR3 has 15 residues. V shed 3 bases and J 8 bases; nucleotides not matched to a gene: 4. Germline V gives CDR1 SSHAT, CDR2 FNYEAQ (reference sequence). CDR3 DNA sequence: TGTGCCAGCAGCTTGGGACTAGCGGGAAGGTATGAGCAGTTCTTC. It specifies CASSLGLAGRYEQFF.

This chain connects TRBV5-6 to TRBJ2-5; tentatively, D is TRBD2 (6 bases). V was cut by 0 bases and J by 7 bases, with 13 bases left in between. The CDR3 is 14 residues long. Per germline, CDR1 SGHDT and CDR2 YYEEEE. This CDR3 reads CASSLGPIGGTQYF. The CDR3 DNA reads TGTGCCAGCAGCTTGGGGCCCATCGGGGGGACCCAGTACTTC.

This clonotype was seen more than once but under ten times. The CDR3 sequence: CASSLYNQETQYF. CDR3 coding DNA: TGTGCCAGCAGCTTATATAACCAAGAGACCCAGTACTTC. The rearrangement joins TRBV7-3 to TRBJ2-5; D gene uncertain. The CDR3 runs 13 residues. Deletions cut 2 bases from V and 0 bases from J, with 4 bases between. Per germline, CDR1 SGHTA and CDR2 FQGTGA.

The V call is TRBV5-1, the J call TRBJ2-3; D may correspond to TRBD1 or TRBD2 (6 bases each). The CDR3 has 16 amino acids. V shed 0 bases and J shed 6 bases, with 17 bases lying between them. CDR1 SGHRS and CDR2 YFSETQ come from the germline V gene. As DNA, the CDR3 is TGCGCCAGCAGCTTGGTAGGGGGGAACCCTAAGGATACGCAGTATTTT. This translates into CASSLVGGNPKDTQYF.

In this sample, this clonotype turned up a few times. The V gene is TRBV10-1, the J gene TRBJ1-1, with D hard to call. Per germline, CDR1 WNHNN and CDR2 SYGVQD (reference sequence). CDR3 length equals 16 residues. The V end was cut by 3 bases, the J end by 4 bases, with 18 bases between. The CDR3 DNA reads as TGCGCCAGCAGTGACGAGGAAGGCGTGATTGGCACTGAAGCTTTCTTT. Translated: CASSDEEGVIGTEAFF.

This clonotype has a handful of counts. This sequence joins TRBV2 and TRBJ1-1; a possible D gene is TRBD1 (5 bases). Between the trimmed V and J ends, which lost 8 bases and 3 bases, there was a span of 7 bases. Germline loops: CDR1 SNHLY, CDR2 FYNNEI. This CDR3 has 11 residues. As DNA, the CDR3 is TGTGCCAGCGGGGGTTACACTGAAGCTTTCTTT. Translated: CASGGYTEAFF. The complete variable domain, with remaining parts taken from reference TRBV2 and TRBJ1-1, reads EPEVTQTPSHQVTQMGQEVILRCVPISNHLYFYWYRQILGQKVEFLVSFYNNEISEKSEIFDDQFSVERPDGSNFTLKIRSTKLEDSAMYFCASGGYTEAFFGQGTRLTVV.

The chain combines TRBV5-1 with TRBJ2-3; tentatively, D is TRBD2 (6 bases). Germline CDR1 reads SGHRS; CDR2 reads YFSETQ. The ends were cut back, 4 bases at V and 2 bases at J, with 17 bases in the middle. This CDR3 is built from 16 residues. CDR3 in amino acids: CASSLGERDSTDTQYF. Written as DNA, the CDR3 is TGCGCCAGCAGCCTGGGGGAACGGGACTCCACAGATACGCAGTATTTT.

The CDR3 DNA is TGTGCCACCAGCGGAGGAGGTGCAACTAATGAAAAACTGTTTTTT. Translation gives CATSGGGATNEKLFF. The chain employs TRBV15 and TRBJ1-4; no definite D call. The V gene's germline CDR1 is LNHNV and CDR2 YYDKDF (reference sequence). The CDR3 contains 15 residues. The V end was cut by 5 bases, the J end by 0 bases, with 10 bases between.

This clonotype has just one count. V is TRBV4-1 and J is TRBJ1-4, with TRBD1 matching over 9 bases. Germline V CDR1 and CDR2: MGHRA, YSYEKL. The CDR3 spans 15 residues. Trimming cost V 1 base and J 7 bases; bases outside gene matches: 4. CDR3 residues: CASSQGDREGEKLFF. CDR3 bases: TGCGCCAGCAGCCAAGGGGACAGGGAGGGTGAAAAACTGTTTTTT.